The 28 T cell receptor beta chains below were found in one sample sequenced in a study of fetal regulatory T cell absence and autoimmunity. Here immunoSEQ multiplex PCR was the method, and the copy in TCRdb shows in-frame clones only, minus some. The sample holds about 95,000 clones, roughly 70% seen once. The sample comprised pancreas tissue. The receptors were gathered from a male donor with IPEX syndrome.

In this sample, this clone turned up a few times. V gene TRBV9 combines with J gene TRBJ2-3; 9 nucleotides align to TRBD2. This CDR3 comprises 14 residues. CDR1 SGDLS and CDR2 YYNGEE come from the germline V gene. After removal of 3 bases from V and 1 base from J, the junction contained 0 bases not matched to a gene. In DNA, the CDR3 is TGTGCCAGCAGCGCTAGCGGGGGCACAGATACGCAGTATTTT. It specifies CASSASGGTDTQYF.

The CDR3 reads CASVRPGGGQPQHF. Written as DNA, the CDR3 is TGTGCTAGTGTCCGACCGGGGGGAGGTCAGCCCCAGCATTTT. The J gene is TRBJ1-5, the V gene TRBV12-5; TRBD1 might be the D (5 bases). Germline assignment: CDR1 LGHNT and CDR2 FRNRAP. The CDR3 has 14 amino acids. The V and J ends lost 7 bases and 6 bases respectively, with 16 bases between them.

This clone was counted a few times. This chain joins TRBV10-2 and TRBJ2-7, with 10 bases fitting TRBD2. This CDR3 has 12 residues. Germline loops: CDR1 WSHSY, CDR2 SAAADI. V gave up 5 bases and J gave up 5 bases; unmatched junction bases: 0. CDR3 amino acids: CASSSGRDEQYF. The CDR3, as DNA: TGCGCCAGCAGTAGCGGGAGGGACGAGCAGTACTTC.

This chain connects TRBV10-3 to TRBJ2-2; 8 positions match TRBD2. There are 16 residues in the CDR3. Losses at the gene ends were 3 bases for V and 1 base for J; bases not matched to a gene: 4. The germline gives CDR1 ENHRY, CDR2 SYGVKD. The CDR3 DNA follows: TGTGCCATCAGTGAACGGCTAGCGGGGAACACCGGGGAGCTGTTTTTT. Its translation: CAISERLAGNTGELFF.

The J gene is TRBJ2-3, the V gene TRBV7-2; 7 positions match TRBD2. This CDR3 region has 15 residues. Trimming at V came to 2 bases and at J to 2 bases, leaving 4 bases not matched to a gene. Germline loops: CDR1 SGHTA, CDR2 FQGNSA. The CDR3 nucleotides are TGTGCCAGCAGCTTATTTGGGAGGGCCACAGATACGCAGTATTTT. The encoded protein is CASSLFGRATDTQYF. Supplemented by reference TRBV7-2 and TRBJ2-3, the full variable domain reads GAGVSQSPSNKVTEKGKDVELRCDPISGHTALYWYRQSLGQGLEFLIYFQGNSAPDKSGLPSDRFSAERTGGSVSTLTIQRTQQEDSAVYLCASSLFGRATDTQYFGPGTRLTVL.

V is TRBV2 and J is TRBJ2-7; no clear D. CDR3 length equals 14 residues. Germline lookup yields CDR1 SNHLY and CDR2 FYNNEI. The V end was cut by 0 bases, the J end by 6 bases, with 12 bases between. CDR3 sequence: CASSEALYSPEQYF. In DNA form, the CDR3 reads TGTGCCAGCAGTGAAGCGCTTTATTCCCCCGAGCAGTACTTC.

The J gene is TRBJ2-7, the V gene TRBV5-6, with D hard to call. The V end lost 2 bases, the J end lost 5 bases, and 11 bases lay between the germline ends. The length of the CDR3 is 13 residues. Germline-derived CDR1 and CDR2 are SGHDT and YYEEEE. The chain's CDR3 is CASSFIYYDEQYF. CDR3 coding DNA: TGTGCCAGCAGCTTTATTTATTACGACGAGCAGTACTTC.

The V gene is TRBV1, the J gene TRBJ2-5; TRBD1 is the table's D call, not checked against the DNA. TRBV1 is an annotated pseudogene. The CDR3 is made up of 17 amino acids. CDR3 amino acids: CTSSHSPRGSTKETQYF. CDR3 nucleotides: TGCACCAGCAGCCATTCGCCCAGGGGCAGTACCAAAGAGACCCAGTACTTC.

The J gene is TRBJ1-6, the V gene TRBV6-5; the D gene is possibly TRBD1 (5 bases). V was trimmed by 5 bases and J by 7 bases, leaving 9 bases between them. Germline lookup yields CDR1 MNHEY and CDR2 SVGAGI. This CDR3 is built from 13 residues. As DNA, the CDR3 is TGTGCCAGCAGTCCCAGGGCCAATTCACCCCTCCACTTT. This gives the protein CASSPRANSPLHF.

The genes are TRBV6-5 and TRBJ1-1; D is ambiguous. CDR3 length: 15 residues. Trimming took off 6 bases at V and 1 base at J, with 15 bases between the two ends. Germline lookup yields CDR1 MNHEY and CDR2 SVGAGI. The CDR3 protein is CASSPSIDGNTEAFF. CDR3 sequence (DNA): TGTGCCAGCAGCCCCTCTATTGATGGGAACACTGAAGCTTTCTTT.

This clone was seen a handful of times. V gene TRBV9 combines with J gene TRBJ2-7; 8 bases agree with TRBD2. Trimming removed 3 bases from V and 2 bases from J; junction bases left unmatched: 7. Per germline, CDR1 SGDLS and CDR2 YYNGEE. The CDR3 sequence is 15 residues long. CDR3 sequence reads: CASSGKSGGPYEQYF. The DNA of the CDR3 is TGTGCCAGCAGCGGAAAAAGCGGGGGACCCTACGAGCAGTACTTC.

The chain carries TRBV10-2 and TRBJ2-7; TRBD1 matches 9 bases. Unmatched junction bases numbered 5, after V lost 2 bases and J lost 3 bases. The CDR3 has 15 amino acids. Germline CDR1 WSHSY, CDR2 SAAADI. CDR3 sequence reads: CASSEPRTGDYEQYF. Written as DNA, the CDR3 is TGCGCCAGCAGTGAGCCCCGGACAGGGGACTACGAGCAGTACTTC.

This clone came up once. The chain carries TRBV5-6 and TRBJ2-2; no definite D call. Germline values: CDR1 SGHDT, CDR2 YYEEEE. This CDR3 has 14 residues. Trimming cost V 4 bases and J 1 base, with 8 bases left between them. The CDR3 region is CASSILQNTGELFF. The CDR3 DNA reads TGTGCCAGCAGCATATTACAGAACACCGGGGAGCTGTTTTTT.

This sequence joins TRBV7-8 and TRBJ2-3, with a possible D match to TRBD1 (6 bases). Germline V gives CDR1 SGHVS, CDR2 FQNEAQ. CDR3 length: 14 amino acids. Trimming left V 5 bases short and J 3 bases short, with 12 bases between. CDR3 region: CASSAEQGTDTQYF. CDR3 bases: TGTGCCAGCAGCGCGGAACAGGGAACAGATACGCAGTATTTT.

The genes are TRBV30 and TRBJ1-1; D is possibly TRBD1 (5 bases). Germline loops: CDR1 GTSNPN, CDR2 SVGIG (reference sequence). The V end was cut by 2 bases, the J end by 1 base, with 11 bases between. This CDR3 is built from 14 residues. CDR3 amino acids: CAWSPPGRNTEAFF. In DNA, the CDR3 is TGTGCCTGGAGTCCCCCAGGGAGGAACACTGAAGCTTTCTTT.

The gene calls are TRBV11-2 and TRBJ2-3, with unresolved D. Germline V CDR1 and CDR2: SGHAT, FQNNGV. Trimming removed 1 base from V and 5 bases from J, with 10 bases in between. CDR3 length equals 14 residues. The CDR3 DNA is TGTGCCAGCAGCTTAGCGAACCTTGTAGATACGCAGTATTTT. It yields the protein CASSLANLVDTQYF.

The rearrangement joins TRBV15 to TRBJ2-4; D gene uncertain. The length of the CDR3 is 16 residues. Germline CDR1 is LNHNV and CDR2 is YYDKDF (reference sequence). Trimming took 3 bases from V and 0 from J, leaving 12 bases between them. The CDR3 bases are TGTGCCACCAGCAGGGTTGTGGGTCTAGCCAAAAACATTCAGTACTTC. This codes for CATSRVVGLAKNIQYF.

The CDR3 DNA is TGCGCCAGCAGCCAAGATCGGGGAGGTGGAAACACCATATATTTT. As protein: CASSQDRGGGNTIYF. The chain links TRBV4-3 to TRBJ1-3, with D hard to call. CDR1 LGHNA and CDR2 YSLEER come from the germline V gene. V was pared by 0 bases and J by 3 bases, with 9 bases between. This CDR3 comprises 15 residues.

V is TRBV27 and J is TRBJ2-3; no firm D call. CDR1 is MNHEY, CDR2 SMNVEV, per germline (reference sequence). The V end was cut by 2 bases, the J end by 1 base, with 4 bases between. The CDR3 has 13 amino acids. The CDR3 protein is CASSLGGTDTQYF. The CDR3 bases are TGTGCCAGCAGTTTAGGGGGCACAGATACGCAGTATTTT.

The chain has TRBV7-6 and TRBJ2-1, with D maybe TRBD2 (5 bases). The CDR3 is 13 residues long. The V end lost 4 bases, the J end lost 5 bases, and 9 bases lay between the germline ends. Germline lookup yields CDR1 SGHVS and CDR2 FNYEAQ. The CDR3 nucleotides are TGTGCCAGCAGCTCCCTGACTAACAATGAGCAGTTCTTC. The encoded protein is CASSSLTNNEQFF.

This clone has only a few counts. The chain has TRBV2 and TRBJ2-5; TRBD1 matches 9 bases. Unmatched junction bases numbered 6, after V lost 4 bases and J lost 6 bases. CDR3 size: 14 residues. Germline CDR1 and CDR2: SNHLY and FYNNEI. Written as DNA, the CDR3 is TGTGCCAGCAGTGGGGGACAGGGCGTGAAGACCCAGTACTTC. Amino acid sequence: CASSGGQGVKTQYF.

The chain joins TRBV14 to TRBJ2-1, with D hard to call. The germline CDR1 and CDR2 sequences are SGHDN and FVKESK. V lost 4 bases, J lost 3 bases, and 1 base lay in between. The CDR3 is 11 residues long. CDR3 region: CASSLYNEQFF. The CDR3 nucleotides read TGTGCCAGCAGCCTCTACAATGAGCAGTTCTTC. The full variable domain, in which reference TRBV14 and TRBJ2-1 provide the parts outside the CDR3, is EAGVTQFPSHSVIEKGQTVTLRCDPISGHDNLYWYRRVMGKEIKFLLHFVKESKQDESGMPNNRFLAERTGGTYSTLKVQPAELEDSGVYFCASSLYNEQFFGPGTRLTVL.

The rearrangement joins TRBV4-2 to TRBJ1-2, with 8 bases matching TRBD1. Germline CDR1 and CDR2: LGHNA and YNFKEQ. CDR3 length: 12 amino acids. J gave up 7 bases and V 4 bases, and 2 bases lay outside the gene matches. In nucleotides, the CDR3 is TGTGCCAGCAGCCGCACAGGGGGTGGCTACACCTTC. Translating it yields CASSRTGGGYTF.

This chain connects TRBV29-1 to TRBJ1-2, with D uncertain. The CDR3 has 12 amino acids. Germline assignment: CDR1 SQVTM and CDR2 ANQGSEA. The V gene lost 5 bases and the J gene lost 8 bases, with 15 bases spanning the gap. CDR3 DNA sequence: TGCAGCGTTACCGACGGGCTGAAGGGCTACACCTTC. It is translated as CSVTDGLKGYTF. Combining the CDR3 with reference TRBV29-1 and TRBJ1-2 gives the whole variable domain SAVISQKPSRDICQRGTSLTIQCQVDSQVTMMFWYRQQPGQSLTLIATANQGSEATYESGFVIDKFPISRPNLTFSTLTVSNMSPEDSSIYLCSVTDGLKGYTFGSGTRLTVV.

V is TRBV6-5 and J is TRBJ2-1; D is perhaps TRBD2 (6 bases). V lost 2 bases, J lost 8 bases, and 10 bases lay in between. The CDR3 totals 13 residues. CDR1 is MNHEY and CDR2 is SVGAGI in the germline V gene. CDR3 sequence reads: CASSYPTRYEQFF. As DNA, the CDR3 is TGTGCCAGCAGTTACCCGACTAGATATGAGCAGTTCTTC.

This clone came up a few times. The chain links TRBV18 to TRBJ1-2; a weak D match, TRBD1 (6 bases). This CDR3 has 13 amino acids. Trimming took off 3 bases at V and 5 bases at J, with 10 bases between the two ends. Germline V lookup: CDR1 KGHSH, CDR2 LQKENI. The CDR3 reads CASSPNGQYGYTF. The CDR3, as DNA: TGTGCCAGCTCACCCAACGGACAGTATGGCTACACCTTC.

This clone was detected only once. The chain is built from TRBV4-3 and TRBJ2-5; D is tentatively TRBD1 or TRBD2 (5 bases each). Trimming pared 0 bases from V and 4 bases from J, leaving 6 bases between. Germline V gene data show CDR1 as LGHNA and CDR2 as YSLEER. The CDR3 sequence is 13 residues long. The CDR3 DNA reads TGCGCCAGCAGCCAAGATGGGGGAGAGACCCAGTACTTC. Translating it yields CASSQDGGETQYF.

This clone came up a few times. The V gene is TRBV5-1, the J gene TRBJ2-3; 13 bases line up with TRBD2. This CDR3 has 17 residues. The germline gives CDR1 SGHRS, CDR2 YFSETQ. With V trimmed by 0 bases and J by 5 bases, 6 bases remained unmatched. CDR3 protein: CASSLVTSGRARDTQYF. CDR3 coding DNA: TGCGCCAGCAGCTTGGTCACTAGCGGGAGGGCCCGAGATACGCAGTATTTT. Based on the CDR3 plus reference TRBV5-1 and TRBJ2-3, the full variable domain is KAGVTQTPRYLIKTRGQQVTLSCSPISGHRSVSWYQQTPGQGLQFLFEYFSETQRNKGNFPGRFSGRQFSNSRSEMNVSTLELGDSALYLCASSLVTSGRARDTQYFGPGTRLTVL.